This paragraph reports one TCR beta chain. Its antigen is as yet unknown. This sample is part of a study of cytotoxic CD8 clonotypes in ibrutinib-treated CLL. Study-wide points: Treatment saw public clonotypes, which were uncommon, either contract or stay stable.

Data came from immunoSEQ multiplex PCR; TCRdb stores just in-frame clones and leaves some out. The table includes about 300,000 clones, roughly four fifths detected once. After removal of 9 bases from V and 5 bases from J, the junction contained 11 bases not matched to a gene. Germline CDR1 LNHDA, CDR2 SQIVND (reference sequence). This CDR3 spans 15 amino acids. The receptor's source is a human donor with chronic lymphocytic leukemia. The rearrangement joins TRBV19 to TRBJ2-2; 8 nucleotides agree with TRBD1. The sample in question was PBMCs, obtained at disease progression, from a patient treated with ibrutinib. The CDR3 sequence is CASTGTGYVTGELFF. The DNA of the CDR3 is TGTGCCAGCACCGGGACAGGTTATGTGACCGGGGAGCTGTTTTTT.